A single sample is the source of the 30 T cell receptor beta chains below, sequenced in a study of T-cell memory formation after mild COVID-19. TCRdb reprocessed the 5' RACE reads via MiXCR and lists one record per CDR3 protein. Here the sample spans fewer than 400,000 distinct CDR3 sequences, roughly 13% being singletons. Input material: PBMCs or a T cell subset sorted from them (not recorded which). The receptors were sampled from a man aged 18 to 35 who had mild COVID-19 (a few samples of this study predate the infection). Cell type and time point are not known.

This clonotype appeared many times. This chain joins TRBV6-5 and TRBJ1-6; D is uncertain. The CDR3 totals 13 residues. Germline V gene data show CDR1 as MNHEY and CDR2 as SVGAGI. V lost 5 bases and J 7 bases, leaving 9 bases between the germline ends. CDR3 region: CASSQQENSPLHF. CDR3 in DNA: TGTGCCAGCAGTCAACAAGAAAATTCACCCCTCCACTTT.

This clonotype appeared a few times. The genes are TRBV9 and TRBJ2-1; 9 bases map to TRBD1. V shed 0 bases and J 10 bases; nucleotides not matched to a gene: 5. This CDR3 has 14 amino acids. Germline lookup yields CDR1 SGDLS and CDR2 YYNGEE. The CDR3 nucleotides read TGTGCCAGCAGCGTAGCGGGACAGGGTGGGGAGCAGTTCTTC. This gives the protein CASSVAGQGGEQFF.

This clonotype has only a few counts. The V call is TRBV18, the J call TRBJ2-5; D is ambiguous. V was clipped by 3 bases and J by 5 bases, with 13 bases between them. This CDR3 spans 14 amino acids. Germline V gene lookup returns CDR1 KGHSH and CDR2 LQKENI. The DNA for the CDR3 is TGTGCCAGCTCACCGCCGCAGCCAAGCGAGACCCAGTACTTC. It encodes CASSPPQPSETQYF.

In its sample, this clonotype was seen a few times. This sequence joins TRBV7-2 and TRBJ2-5; TRBD2 might be the D (7 bases). The CDR3 is 16 amino acids. Germline lookup yields CDR1 SGHTA and CDR2 FQGNSA. Trimming cost V 5 bases and J 4 bases, with 20 bases left between them. The DNA of the CDR3 is TGTGCCAGCAGCCCCCTGGGGGGGGCCTCGTCAGAGACCCAGTACTTC. It yields the protein CASSPLGGASSETQYF.

Points on this clonotype: A much bigger clone sits one base away, suggesting this may be a read error. This chain uses TRBV20-1 with TRBJ1-2; no definite D call. Germline CDR1 is DFQATT and CDR2 is SNEGSKA (reference sequence). CDR3 length equals 14 residues. Trimming took off 3 bases at V and 8 bases at J, with 19 bases between the two ends. The CDR3 protein is CSARAEGRPDGYTF. DNA for the CDR3: TGCAGTGCTAGGGCTGAAGGCCGACCGGACGGCTACACCTTC.

This clonotype has at least ten counts. The chain employs TRBV5-1 and TRBJ2-7; D is uncertain. Germline loops: CDR1 SGHRS, CDR2 YFSETQ. The germline V and J ends were trimmed by 1 base and 2 bases, with 16 bases remaining between them. There are 16 residues in the CDR3. CDR3 nucleotides: TGCGCCAGCAGCTTGACCTCTTCCCTCGGAACCTACGAGCAGTACTTC. Residues: CASSLTSSLGTYEQYF.

There are a few counts of this clonotype. The rearrangement uses TRBV7-2 and TRBJ2-1; no clear D gene. Between the trimmed V and J ends, which lost 1 base and 2 bases, there was a span of 15 bases. The germline V gene has CDR1 SGHTA and CDR2 FQGNSA. This CDR3 is 17 amino acids long. The DNA of the CDR3 is TGTGCCAGCAGCTTAGTCGAGACGGGTGGGCCCTACAATGAGCAGTTCTTC. It encodes CASSLVETGGPYNEQFF.

The chain combines TRBV7-2 with TRBJ2-1; D perhaps matches TRBD2 (5 bases). CDR3 size: 15 residues. Germline V gene sequence: CDR1 SGHTA, CDR2 FQGNSA. The germline V and J ends were trimmed by 4 bases and 2 bases, with 12 bases remaining between them. For the CDR3, the DNA is TGTGCCAGCAGCTCCTCGTGGGGAGCCTACAATGAGCAGTTCTTC. Amino acids: CASSSSWGAYNEQFF.

There are a few counts of this clonotype. This chain links TRBV9 with TRBJ2-3; D uncertain. In germline, CDR1 is SGDLS, CDR2 YYNGEE. Trimming removed 0 bases from V and 4 bases from J, with 9 bases in between. The length of the CDR3 is 14 residues. The chain's CDR3 is CASSVVPGADTQYF. CDR3 coding DNA: TGTGCCAGCAGCGTAGTGCCAGGCGCAGATACGCAGTATTTT.

The chain combines TRBV12-3 or TRBV12-4 with TRBJ2-7; D is uncertain. The V gene lost 3 bases and the J gene lost 2 bases, with 8 bases spanning the gap. The CDR3 loop spans 13 amino acids. CDR3 residues: CASSLSQTYEQYF. CDR3 DNA: TGTGCCAGCAGTTTGAGTCAGACCTACGAGCAGTACTTC.

This clonotype has ten or more counts. The gene calls are TRBV7-3 and TRBJ2-1, with 7 bases fitting TRBD1. The CDR3 is 15 residues long. Trimming took 5 bases from V and 6 from J; bases not matched to a gene: 10. Germline V gene data show CDR1 as SGHTA and CDR2 as FQGTGA. The CDR3 spells CASSETGLRGNEQFF. For the CDR3, the DNA is TGTGCCAGCAGCGAGACAGGGCTAAGGGGCAATGAGCAGTTCTTC.

This clonotype was detected a few times. This chain uses TRBV12-3 or TRBV12-4 with TRBJ2-5, with 8 bases that match TRBD1. This CDR3 spans 16 amino acids. V was pared by 5 bases and J by 5 bases, with 13 bases of the junction left unmatched. Here the CDR3 reads CASSPQIQGAGETQYF. CDR3 in DNA: TGTGCCAGCAGTCCACAGATCCAGGGGGCCGGGGAGACCCAGTACTTC.

CDR3 in DNA: TGTGCCAGCAGCCAAGATTTCCGGGACACTGAAGCTTTCTTT. Translated: CASSQDFRDTEAFF. The J gene is TRBJ1-1, the V gene TRBV3-1; D call uncertain. Trimming stripped 0 bases from V and 3 bases from J, with 8 bases between. The germline CDR1 and CDR2 sequences are LGHDT and YNNKEL (reference sequence). The CDR3 spans 14 residues.

This clonotype showed up just once. The rearrangement links TRBV7-9 to TRBJ2-4; D may be TRBD2 (5 bases). Germline assignment: CDR1 SEHNR and CDR2 FQNEAQ (reference sequence). The CDR3 extends over 14 amino acids. The V end lost 5 bases, the J end lost 7 bases, and 15 bases lay between the germline ends. CDR3 nucleotides: TGTGCCAGCAGCCCGACGACTCGAGGGAACATTCAGTACTTC. Amino acid sequence: CASSPTTRGNIQYF.

The chain is built from TRBV6-5 and TRBJ2-7; tentative D call: TRBD2 (6 bases). Germline CDR1 MNHEY, CDR2 SVGAGI. This CDR3 is built from 13 residues. Trimming took off 8 bases at V and 6 bases at J, with 17 bases between the two ends. The CDR3 sequence is CASRAGGRSEQYF. CDR3 nucleotide sequence: TGTGCCAGCCGGGCCGGGGGTCGAAGCGAGCAGTACTTC.

The V gene is TRBV4-1, the J gene TRBJ2-2; 7 positions match TRBD2. Germline V CDR1 and CDR2: MGHRA, YSYEKL. The V and J ends lost 3 bases and 6 bases, in that order; junction bases with no gene match: 10. This CDR3 region has 16 residues. The CDR3 protein is CASSHPVRGSPGELFF. CDR3 DNA: TGCGCCAGCAGCCACCCTGTGCGGGGGTCCCCCGGGGAGCTGTTTTTT.

The chain carries TRBV28 and TRBJ1-5; no reliable D call. V shed 3 bases and J shed 6 bases, with 21 bases lying between them. CDR1 is MDHEN and CDR2 is SYDVKM in the germline V gene. This CDR3 is built from 17 residues. This chain's CDR3 is CASSLKSFSVRGQPQHF. Written as DNA, the CDR3 is TGTGCCAGCAGTTTGAAATCATTTTCGGTTCGTGGTCAGCCCCAGCATTTT.

This clonotype was found a few times. J is TRBJ2-7 and V is TRBV20-1, with a tentative D call TRBD1 (6 bases). This CDR3 comprises 15 residues. The germline V gene has CDR1 DFQATT and CDR2 SNEGSKA (reference sequence). Trimming cost V 6 bases and J 6 bases, with 24 bases left between them. The CDR3 DNA follows: TGCAGTGCCAGGGGTCGGCAGGGCGACCCTACCGAGCAGTACGTC. Amino acids: CSARGRQGDPTEQYV.

This clonotype was seen a few times. The V and J genes are TRBV20-1 and TRBJ1-5, with D tentatively TRBD1 (5 bases). The CDR3 has 14 amino acids. Germline CDR1 and CDR2: DFQATT and SNEGSKA (reference sequence). V dropped 7 bases and J dropped 6 bases, with 19 bases sitting between them. The CDR3 DNA is TGCAGTGTCCGCATGGGGGGGGGAGGTCAGCCCCAGCATTTT. Its translation is CSVRMGGGGQPQHF.

DNA of the CDR3: TGTGCCAGCAGCTTAGTAATGGACTACGAGCAGTACTTC. Protein product: CASSLVMDYEQYF. The rearrangement uses TRBV7-9 and TRBJ2-7; the D is unclear. V shed 1 base and J shed 3 bases, with 7 bases lying between them. Germline V gives CDR1 SEHNR, CDR2 FQNEAQ (reference sequence). CDR3 size: 13 residues.

The J gene is TRBJ2-3, the V gene TRBV18, with TRBD1 matching 8 bases. The CDR3 has 14 amino acids. Per the germline V gene, CDR1 is KGHSH and CDR2 is LQKENI. The V and J ends lost 3 bases and 6 bases, in that order; junction bases with no gene match: 5. The CDR3 spells CASSPDRVPDTQYF. CDR3 coding DNA: TGTGCCAGCTCACCGGACAGGGTACCCGATACGCAGTATTTT.

The CDR3 region is CASSKSYVKGRYGYTF. CDR3 bases: TGTGCCAGCAGTAAAAGCTATGTCAAAGGCCGGTATGGCTACACCTTC. This chain joins TRBV28 and TRBJ1-2; no definite D call. V shed 5 bases and J shed 5 bases, with 21 bases lying between them. The germline CDR1 and CDR2 sequences are MDHEN and SYDVKM. This CDR3 spans 16 amino acids.

This clonotype was observed a few times. This chain links TRBV4-1 with TRBJ2-3, with 7 bases identical to TRBD2. The J segment lost 0 bases and the V segment lost 2 bases, leaving 2 bases of the junction unmatched. This CDR3 has 15 residues. Germline CDR1 and CDR2: MGHRA and YSYEKL. The CDR3 protein is CASSQPGLSTDTQYF. The CDR3 DNA reads TGCGCCAGCAGCCAACCGGGACTAAGCACAGATACGCAGTATTTT.

This clonotype was counted a few times. The rearrangement joins TRBV5-6 to TRBJ2-5, with TRBD2 matching over 8 bases. Germline assignment: CDR1 SGHDT and CDR2 YYEEEE. The CDR3 loop spans 14 amino acids. J lost 2 bases, V lost 5 bases, and 5 bases had no gene match. The CDR3 nucleotides are TGTGCCAGCAGTAGGCGGGGGGTACAAGAGACCCAGTACTTC. It is translated as CASSRRGVQETQYF.

This clonotype was seen a handful of times. The V and J genes are TRBV7-9 and TRBJ1-5; the match to TRBD1 covers 9 bases. The CDR3 spans 16 residues. The germline gives CDR1 SEHNR, CDR2 FQNEAQ (reference sequence). J lost 4 bases, V lost 5 bases, and 9 bases had no gene match. The chain's CDR3 is CASSPRGTGSNQPQHF. The CDR3 nucleotides are TGTGCCAGCAGCCCCCGGGGGACAGGGTCGAATCAGCCCCAGCATTTT.

Only a few counts were recorded for this clonotype. This rearrangement joins TRBV9 to TRBJ2-1; maybe TRBD1 (5 bases). The length of the CDR3 is 12 residues. Germline-derived CDR1 and CDR2 are SGDLS and YYNGEE. The V end was cut by 2 bases, the J end by 8 bases, with 8 bases between. DNA for the CDR3: TGTGCCAGCAGCGTTCAGGGTGATGAGCAGTTCTTC. It codes for CASSVQGDEQFF.

This clonotype was observed at least ten times. The J gene is TRBJ1-6, the V gene TRBV5-5; D is ambiguous. The germline CDR1 and CDR2 sequences are SGHKS and YYEKEE (reference sequence). There are 16 residues in the CDR3. Trimming removed 0 bases at V and 0 bases at J, with 7 bases between. The CDR3 nucleotides are TGTGCCAGCAGCTTGGAGACGAGCTCCTATAATTCACCCCTCCACTTT. It encodes CASSLETSSYNSPLHF. The full variable domain, in which reference TRBV5-5 and TRBJ1-6 provide the parts outside the CDR3, is DAGVTQSPTHLIKTRGQQVTLRCSPISGHKSVSWYQQVLGQGPQFIFQYYEKEERGRGNFPDRFSARQFPNYSSELNVNALLLGDSALYLCASSLETSSYNSPLHFGNGTRLTVT.

The V and J genes are TRBV6-5 and TRBJ2-2; D possibly uses TRBD1 or TRBD2 (5 bases each). The CDR3 spans 14 residues. Germline CDR1 and CDR2: MNHEY and SVGAGI. V was pared by 7 bases and J by 6 bases, with 15 bases between. CDR3: CASKPGPRSGELFF. CDR3 sequence (DNA): TGTGCCAGCAAACCGGGACCCCGATCCGGGGAGCTGTTTTTT.

This sequence joins TRBV7-9 and TRBJ2-3; TRBD2 is a possible D gene (6 bases). This CDR3 region has 15 residues. Germline CDR1 reads SEHNR; CDR2 reads FQNEAQ (reference sequence). Trimming stripped 6 bases from V and 2 bases from J, with 15 bases between. The CDR3 loop reads CASRGGRNPTDTQYF. CDR3 sequence (DNA): TGTGCCAGCAGGGGGGGACGTAATCCCACAGATACGCAGTATTTT.

This clonotype was counted between two and nine times. The J gene is TRBJ2-1, the V gene TRBV5-1, with 7 bases that match TRBD2. Germline lookup yields CDR1 SGHRS and CDR2 YFSETQ. The CDR3 has 17 residues. The V and J ends lost 4 bases and 0 bases, in that order; junction bases with no gene match: 10. The CDR3 DNA is TGCGCCAGCAGCCTGGGACTACCCGATTCCTCCTACAATGAGCAGTTCTTC. Its protein is CASSLGLPDSSYNEQFF.